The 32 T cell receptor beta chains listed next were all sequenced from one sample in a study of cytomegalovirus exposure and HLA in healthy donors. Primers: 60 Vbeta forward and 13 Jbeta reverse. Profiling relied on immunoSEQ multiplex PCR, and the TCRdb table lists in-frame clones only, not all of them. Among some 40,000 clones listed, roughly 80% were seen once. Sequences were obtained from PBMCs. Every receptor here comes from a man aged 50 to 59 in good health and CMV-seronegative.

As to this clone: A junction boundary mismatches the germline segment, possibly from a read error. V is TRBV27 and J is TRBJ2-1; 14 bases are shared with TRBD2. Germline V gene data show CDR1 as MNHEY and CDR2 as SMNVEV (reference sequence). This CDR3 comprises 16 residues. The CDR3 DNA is TGTGCCAGCAGTCAAGGGACTAGCGGGAGATACACTGAGCAGTTCTTC. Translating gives CASSQGTSGRYTEQFF.

The CDR3 sequence: CASSLPPRLAGAKNEQFF. The CDR3 region has the DNA TGTGCCAGCAGCTTACCCCCTAGACTAGCGGGAGCTAAAAATGAGCAGTTCTTC. The V gene is TRBV7-9, the J gene TRBJ2-1; TRBD2 aligns across 12 bases. Germline V gives CDR1 SEHNR, CDR2 FQNEAQ (reference sequence). The ends lost 2 bases at V and 7 bases at J; junction bases unmatched: 12. This CDR3 has 18 amino acids.

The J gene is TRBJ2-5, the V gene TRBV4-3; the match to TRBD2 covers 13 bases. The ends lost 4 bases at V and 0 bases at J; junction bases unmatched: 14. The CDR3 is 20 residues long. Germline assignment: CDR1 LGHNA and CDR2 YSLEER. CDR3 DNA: TGCGCCAGCAGCCGGTCCACGGGGCGGACTAGCGGGGGTTACCAAGAGACCCAGTACTTC. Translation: CASSRSTGRTSGGYQETQYF.

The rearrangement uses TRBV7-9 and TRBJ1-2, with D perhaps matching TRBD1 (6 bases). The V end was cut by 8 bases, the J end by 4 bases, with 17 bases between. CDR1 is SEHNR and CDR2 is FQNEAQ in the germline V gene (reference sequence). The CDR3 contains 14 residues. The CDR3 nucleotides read TGTGCCAGCGGCGGGCAGGGGTTTGTCTATGGCTACACCTTC. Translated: CASGGQGFVYGYTF.

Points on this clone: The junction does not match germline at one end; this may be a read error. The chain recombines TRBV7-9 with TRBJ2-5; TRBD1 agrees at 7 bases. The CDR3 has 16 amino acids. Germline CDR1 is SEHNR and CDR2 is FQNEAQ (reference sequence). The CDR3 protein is CSSSSETGWIIETQYF. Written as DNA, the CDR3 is TGTTCCAGCAGCTCCGAGACAGGGTGGATAATAGAGACCCAGTACTTC.

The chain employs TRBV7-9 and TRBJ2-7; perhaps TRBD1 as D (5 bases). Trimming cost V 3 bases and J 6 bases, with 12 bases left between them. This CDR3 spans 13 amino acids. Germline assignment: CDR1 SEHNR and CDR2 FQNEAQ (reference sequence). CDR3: CASSFAQEGEQYF. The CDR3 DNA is TGTGCCAGCAGCTTCGCACAGGAAGGCGAGCAGTACTTC.

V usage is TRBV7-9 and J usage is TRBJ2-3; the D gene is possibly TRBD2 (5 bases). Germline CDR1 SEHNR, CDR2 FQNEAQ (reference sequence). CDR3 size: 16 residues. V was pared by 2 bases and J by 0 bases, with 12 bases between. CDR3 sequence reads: CASSLLEAVSTDTQYF. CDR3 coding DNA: TGTGCCAGCAGCTTACTAGAAGCGGTGAGCACAGATACGCAGTATTTT.

The CDR3 protein is CASSLGQNNSPLHF. The CDR3 DNA sequence: TGCGCCAGCAGCTTGGGGCAGAATAATTCACCCCTCCACTTT. The chain combines TRBV5-1 with TRBJ1-6; the D is unclear. V was clipped by 0 bases and J by 5 bases, with 6 bases between them. The V gene's germline CDR1 is SGHRS and CDR2 YFSETQ. CDR3 size: 14 residues.

CDR3 in DNA: TGTGCCAGCAGTGAAGACAGGGACTATGGCTACACCTTC. Translation gives CASSEDRDYGYTF. The chain uses TRBV2 and TRBJ1-2, with a tentative D call TRBD1 (6 bases). The CDR3 runs 13 residues. Trimming stripped 1 base from V and 3 bases from J, with 6 bases between. Germline V gene sequence: CDR1 SNHLY, CDR2 FYNNEI.

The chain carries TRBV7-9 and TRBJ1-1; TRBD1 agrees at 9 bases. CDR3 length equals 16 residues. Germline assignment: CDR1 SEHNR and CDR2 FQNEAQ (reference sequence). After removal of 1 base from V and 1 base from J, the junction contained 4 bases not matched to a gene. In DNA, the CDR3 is TGTGCCAGCAGCTTAGGGGGACAGGGCGCGAACACTGAAGCTTTCTTT. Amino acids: CASSLGGQGANTEAFF.

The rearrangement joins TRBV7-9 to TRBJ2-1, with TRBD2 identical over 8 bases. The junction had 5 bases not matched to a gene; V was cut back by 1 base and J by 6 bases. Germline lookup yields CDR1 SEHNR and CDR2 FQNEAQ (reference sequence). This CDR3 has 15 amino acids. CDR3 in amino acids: CASSLVREGINEQFF. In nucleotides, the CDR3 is TGTGCCAGCAGCTTAGTCCGGGAGGGCATCAATGAGCAGTTCTTC.

The CDR3 coding sequence is TGTGCCAGCAGCTTGGGGGCCAGGAACACTGAAGCTTTCTTT. Translated: CASSLGARNTEAFF. The V and J genes are TRBV11-2 and TRBJ1-1; TRBD1 might be the D (6 bases). The V gene lost 3 bases and the J gene lost 1 base, with 9 bases spanning the gap. The CDR3 sequence is 14 residues long. CDR1 is SGHAT, CDR2 FQNNGV, per germline. Variable domain in full (rest from reference TRBV11-2 and TRBJ1-1): EAGVAQSPRYKIIEKRQSVAFWCNPISGHATLYWYQQILGQGPKLLIQFQNNGVVDDSQLPKDRFSAERLKGVDSTLKIQPAKLEDSAVYLCASSLGARNTEAFFGQGTRLTVV.

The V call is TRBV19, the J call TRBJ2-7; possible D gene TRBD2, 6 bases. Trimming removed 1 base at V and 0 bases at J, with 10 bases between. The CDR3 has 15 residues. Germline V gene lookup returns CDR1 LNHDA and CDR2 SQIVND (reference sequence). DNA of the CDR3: TGTGCCAGTAGTATAGTGGCTAGCGTCTCCTACGAGCAGTACTTC. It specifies CASSIVASVSYEQYF.

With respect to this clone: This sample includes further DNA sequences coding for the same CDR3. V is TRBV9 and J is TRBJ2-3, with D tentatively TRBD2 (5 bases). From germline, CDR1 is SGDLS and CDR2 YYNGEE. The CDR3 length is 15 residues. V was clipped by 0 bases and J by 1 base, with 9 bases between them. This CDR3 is CASSVVGDGTDTQYF. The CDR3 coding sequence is TGTGCCAGCAGCGTAGTCGGGGATGGCACAGATACGCAGTATTTT.

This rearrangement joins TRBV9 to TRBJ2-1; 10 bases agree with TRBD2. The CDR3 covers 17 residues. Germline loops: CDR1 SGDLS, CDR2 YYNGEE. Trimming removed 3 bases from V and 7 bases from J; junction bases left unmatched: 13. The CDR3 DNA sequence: TGTGCCAGCAGCGAGAGTAGGGGGACTAGCGTTTTGAATGAGCAGTTCTTC. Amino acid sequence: CASSESRGTSVLNEQFF. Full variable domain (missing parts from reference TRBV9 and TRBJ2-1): DSGVTQTPKHLITATGQRVTLRCSPRSGDLSVYWYQQSLDQGLQFLIQYYNGEERAKGNILERFSAQQFPDLHSELNLSSLELGDSALYFCASSESRGTSVLNEQFFGPGTRLTVL.

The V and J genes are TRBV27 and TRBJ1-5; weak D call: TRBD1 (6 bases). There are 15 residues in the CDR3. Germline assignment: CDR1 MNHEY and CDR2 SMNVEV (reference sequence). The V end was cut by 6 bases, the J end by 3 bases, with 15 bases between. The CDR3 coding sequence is TGTGCCAGCAGCCCTTGGGCAGGGGTCAATCAGCCCCAGCATTTT. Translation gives CASSPWAGVNQPQHF.

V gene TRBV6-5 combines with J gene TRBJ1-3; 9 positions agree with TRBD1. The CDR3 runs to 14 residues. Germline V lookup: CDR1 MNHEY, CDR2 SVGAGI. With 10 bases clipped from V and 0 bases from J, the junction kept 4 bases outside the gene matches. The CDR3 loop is CATMDRGSGNTIYF. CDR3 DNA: TGTGCCACCATGGACAGGGGCTCTGGAAACACCATATATTTT.

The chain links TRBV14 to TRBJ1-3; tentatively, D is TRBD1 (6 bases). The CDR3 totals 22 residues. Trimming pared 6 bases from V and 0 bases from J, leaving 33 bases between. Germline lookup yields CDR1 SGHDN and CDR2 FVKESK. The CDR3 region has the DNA TGTGCCAGCAGACTACGTACGGGGGGGCAGGACCCTAATCTAAGCTCTGGAAACACCATATATTTT. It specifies CASRLRTGGQDPNLSSGNTIYF. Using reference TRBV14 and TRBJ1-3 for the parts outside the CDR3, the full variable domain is EAGVTQFPSHSVIEKGQTVTLRCDPISGHDNLYWYRRVMGKEIKFLLHFVKESKQDESGMPNNRFLAERTGGTYSTLKVQPAELEDSGVYFCASRLRTGGQDPNLSSGNTIYFGEGSWLTVV.

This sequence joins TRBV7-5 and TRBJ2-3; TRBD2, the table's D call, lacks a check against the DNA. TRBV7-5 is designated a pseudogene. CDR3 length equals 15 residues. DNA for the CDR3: TGTGCCAGAAGCCACGCGAGCGGGAGGGACGATACGCAGTATTTT. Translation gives CARSHASGRDDTQYF.

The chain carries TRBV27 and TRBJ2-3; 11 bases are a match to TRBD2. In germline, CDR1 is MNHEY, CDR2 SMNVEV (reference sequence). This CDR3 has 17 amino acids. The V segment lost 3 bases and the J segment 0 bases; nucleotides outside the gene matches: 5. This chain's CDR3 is CASSFIAGGTSTDTQYF. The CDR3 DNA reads TGTGCCAGCAGTTTTATAGCGGGAGGGACTAGCACAGATACGCAGTATTTT.

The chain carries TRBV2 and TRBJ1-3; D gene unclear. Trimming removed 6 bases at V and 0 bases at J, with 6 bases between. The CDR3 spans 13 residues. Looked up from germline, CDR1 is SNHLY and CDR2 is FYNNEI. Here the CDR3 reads CASRADSGNTIYF. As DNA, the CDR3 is TGTGCCAGCAGGGCTGACTCTGGAAACACCATATATTTT.

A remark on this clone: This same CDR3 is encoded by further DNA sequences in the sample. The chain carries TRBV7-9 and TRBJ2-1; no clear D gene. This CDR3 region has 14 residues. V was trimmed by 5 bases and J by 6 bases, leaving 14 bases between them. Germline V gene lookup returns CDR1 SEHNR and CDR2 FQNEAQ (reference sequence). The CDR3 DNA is TGTGCCAGCAGCCTAATCCTAACGTTCAATGAGCAGTTCTTC. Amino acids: CASSLILTFNEQFF.

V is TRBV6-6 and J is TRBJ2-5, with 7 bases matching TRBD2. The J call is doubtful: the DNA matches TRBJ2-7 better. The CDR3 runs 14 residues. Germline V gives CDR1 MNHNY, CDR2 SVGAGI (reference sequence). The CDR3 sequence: CASSRSGNSPEQYF. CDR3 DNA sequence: TGTGCCAGCAGCCGGAGCGGGAACTCGCCCGAGCAGTACTTC.

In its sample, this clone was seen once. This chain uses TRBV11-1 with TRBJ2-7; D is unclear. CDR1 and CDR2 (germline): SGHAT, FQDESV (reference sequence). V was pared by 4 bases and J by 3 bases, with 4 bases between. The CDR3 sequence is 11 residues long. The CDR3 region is CASSSYYEQYF. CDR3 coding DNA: TGTGCCAGCAGCTCGTACTACGAGCAGTACTTC.

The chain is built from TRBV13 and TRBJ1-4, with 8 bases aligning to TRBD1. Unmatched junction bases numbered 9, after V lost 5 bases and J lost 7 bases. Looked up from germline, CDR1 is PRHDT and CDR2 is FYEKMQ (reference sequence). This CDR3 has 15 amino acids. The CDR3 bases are TGTGCCAGCAGCACCTCCGGGACAGGAGGTGAAAAACTGTTTTTT. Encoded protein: CASSTSGTGGEKLFF.

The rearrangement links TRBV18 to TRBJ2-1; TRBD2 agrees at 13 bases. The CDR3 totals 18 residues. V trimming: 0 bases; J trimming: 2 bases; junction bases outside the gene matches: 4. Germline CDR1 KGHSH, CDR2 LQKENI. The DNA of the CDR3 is TGTGCCAGCTCACCACCGGGACTAGCGGGACCTACCTACAATGAGCAGTTCTTC. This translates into CASSPPGLAGPTYNEQFF.

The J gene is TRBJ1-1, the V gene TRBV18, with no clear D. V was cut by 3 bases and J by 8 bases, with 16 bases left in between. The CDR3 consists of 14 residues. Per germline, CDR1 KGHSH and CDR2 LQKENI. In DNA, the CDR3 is TGTGCCAGCTCACCCCGACTAAGCGCCGACGAAGCTTTCTTT. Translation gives CASSPRLSADEAFF.

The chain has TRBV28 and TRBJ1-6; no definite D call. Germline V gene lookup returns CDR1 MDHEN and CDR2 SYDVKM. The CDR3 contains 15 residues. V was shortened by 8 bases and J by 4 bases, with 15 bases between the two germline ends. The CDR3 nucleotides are TGTGCCAGCGCCAATCGGGGTGGATATAATTCACCCCTCCACTTT. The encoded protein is CASANRGGYNSPLHF.

The CDR3 here is CASSEAGGGGYTIYF. DNA of the CDR3: TGTGCCAGCAGTGAGGCAGGGGGCGGCGGATACACCATATATTTT. The chain employs TRBV6-1 and TRBJ1-3; 8 bases match TRBD1. This CDR3 spans 15 amino acids. Germline trimming cut 3 bases from V and 8 bases from J; bases unmatched to any gene: 9. CDR1 and CDR2 from the germline V gene are MNHNS and SASEGT.

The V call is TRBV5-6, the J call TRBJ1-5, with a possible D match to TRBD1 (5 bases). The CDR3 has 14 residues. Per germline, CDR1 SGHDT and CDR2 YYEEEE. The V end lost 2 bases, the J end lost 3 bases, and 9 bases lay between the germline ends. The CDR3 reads CASSFRGFNQPQHF. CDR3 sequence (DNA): TGTGCCAGCAGCTTTAGGGGATTCAATCAGCCCCAGCATTTT.

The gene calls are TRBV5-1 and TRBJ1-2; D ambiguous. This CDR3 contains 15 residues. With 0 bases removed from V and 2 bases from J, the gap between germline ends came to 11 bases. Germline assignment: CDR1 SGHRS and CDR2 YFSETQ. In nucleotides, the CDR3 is TGCGCCAGCAGCTTGGGGGCTTTACTCAACTATGGCTACACCTTC. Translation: CASSLGALLNYGYTF.

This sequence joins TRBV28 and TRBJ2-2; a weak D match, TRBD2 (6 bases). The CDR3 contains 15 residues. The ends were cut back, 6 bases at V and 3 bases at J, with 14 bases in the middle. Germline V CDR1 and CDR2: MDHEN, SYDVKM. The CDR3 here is CASSYTSWHTGELFF. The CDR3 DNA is TGTGCCAGCAGCTATACTAGCTGGCACACCGGGGAGCTGTTTTTT.